This T cell receptor (beta chain) was found in a study of blood T cell repertoires in COVID-19. TCRdb's copy holds only in-frame clones and misses some; the assay was immunoSEQ multiplex PCR. Counted here are under 200,000 clones, around 87% occurring once; the ten biggest clones make up about 9.3%. This CDR3 is 15 amino acids long. V was clipped by 5 bases and J by 7 bases, with 15 bases between them. Germline CDR1 is SEHNR and CDR2 is FQNEAQ (reference sequence). The sequence derives from a woman in her seventies with COVID-19, enrolled during active disease. This chain joins TRBV7-9 and TRBJ1-6; perhaps TRBD1 as D (5 bases). Sequencing was done on a sample of peripheral blood. The CDR3 loop reads CASSPAIGHNSPLHF. The CDR3, as DNA: TGTGCCAGCAGCCCCGCGATAGGACACAATTCACCCCTCCACTTT.